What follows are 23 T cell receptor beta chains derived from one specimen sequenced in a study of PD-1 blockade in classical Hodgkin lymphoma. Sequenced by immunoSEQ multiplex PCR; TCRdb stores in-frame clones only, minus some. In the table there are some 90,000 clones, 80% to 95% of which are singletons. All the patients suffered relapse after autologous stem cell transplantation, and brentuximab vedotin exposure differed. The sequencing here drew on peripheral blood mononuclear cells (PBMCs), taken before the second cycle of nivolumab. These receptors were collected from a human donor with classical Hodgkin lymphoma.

The CDR3 nucleotides are TGTGCCAGCACCCCACCACCGGGACAGGGAGGGGAGCAGTACTTC. It specifies CASTPPPGQGGEQYF. The chain links TRBV27 to TRBJ2-5; 9 nucleotides align to TRBD1. Germline V lookup: CDR1 MNHEY, CDR2 SMNVEV (reference sequence). The CDR3 extends over 15 amino acids. Trimming at V came to 7 bases and at J to 11 bases, leaving 17 bases not matched to a gene.

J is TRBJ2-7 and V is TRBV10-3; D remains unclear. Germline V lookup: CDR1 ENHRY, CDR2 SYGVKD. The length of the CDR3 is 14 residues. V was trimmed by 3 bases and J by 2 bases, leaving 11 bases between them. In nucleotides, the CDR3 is TGTGCCATCAGTGATTTCTCGCAAGCCTACGAGCAGTACTTC. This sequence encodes CAISDFSQAYEQYF.

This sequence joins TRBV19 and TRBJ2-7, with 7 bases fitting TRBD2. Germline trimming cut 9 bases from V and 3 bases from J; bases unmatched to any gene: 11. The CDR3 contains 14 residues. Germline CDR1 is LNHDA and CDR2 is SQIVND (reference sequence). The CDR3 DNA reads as TGTGCCAGGAAAGCGGGAATTGCTTTCTACGAGCAGTACTTC. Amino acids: CARKAGIAFYEQYF. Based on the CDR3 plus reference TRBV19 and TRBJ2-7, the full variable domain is DGGITQSPKYLFRKEGQNVTLSCEQNLNHDAMYWYRQDPGQGLRLIYYSQIVNDFQKGDIAEGYSVSREKKESFPLTVTSAQKNPTAFYLCARKAGIAFYEQYFGPGTRLTVT.

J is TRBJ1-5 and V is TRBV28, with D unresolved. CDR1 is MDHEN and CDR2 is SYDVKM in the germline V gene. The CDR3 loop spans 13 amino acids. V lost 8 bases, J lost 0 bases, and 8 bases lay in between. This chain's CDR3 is CASPGYSNQPQHF. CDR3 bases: TGTGCCAGCCCCGGGTATAGCAATCAGCCCCAGCATTTT.

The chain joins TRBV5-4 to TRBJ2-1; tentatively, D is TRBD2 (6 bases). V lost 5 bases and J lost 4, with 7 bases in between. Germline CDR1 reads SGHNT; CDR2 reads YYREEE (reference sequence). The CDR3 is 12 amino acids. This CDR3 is CASSAGYNEQFF. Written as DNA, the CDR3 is TGTGCCAGCAGTGCGGGGTACAATGAGCAGTTCTTC. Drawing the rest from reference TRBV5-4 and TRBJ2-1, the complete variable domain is ETGVTQSPTHLIKTRGQQVTLRCSSQSGHNTVSWYQQALGQGPQFIFQYYREEENGRGNFPPRFSGLQFPNYSSELNVNALELDDSALYLCASSAGYNEQFFGPGTRLTVL.

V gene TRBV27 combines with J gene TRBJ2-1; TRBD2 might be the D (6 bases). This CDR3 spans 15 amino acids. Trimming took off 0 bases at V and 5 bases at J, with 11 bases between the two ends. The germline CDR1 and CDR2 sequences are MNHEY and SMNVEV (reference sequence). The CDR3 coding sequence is TGTGCCAGCAGTTTATCGGCTAGCGCTAACAATGAGCAGTTCTTC. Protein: CASSLSASANNEQFF.

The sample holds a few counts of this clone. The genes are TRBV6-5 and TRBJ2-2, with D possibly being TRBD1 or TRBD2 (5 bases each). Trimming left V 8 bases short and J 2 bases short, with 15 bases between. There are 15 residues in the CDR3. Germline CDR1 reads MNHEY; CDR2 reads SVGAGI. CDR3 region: CASGTGTLNTGELFF. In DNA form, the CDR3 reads TGTGCCAGCGGCACCGGGACCCTAAACACCGGGGAGCTGTTTTTT.

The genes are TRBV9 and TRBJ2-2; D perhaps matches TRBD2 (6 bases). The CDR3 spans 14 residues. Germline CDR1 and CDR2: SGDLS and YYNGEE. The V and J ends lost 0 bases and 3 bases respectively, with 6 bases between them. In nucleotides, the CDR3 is TGTGCCAGCAGCGTAGGGAGGGACACCGGGGAGCTGTTTTTT. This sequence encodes CASSVGRDTGELFF.

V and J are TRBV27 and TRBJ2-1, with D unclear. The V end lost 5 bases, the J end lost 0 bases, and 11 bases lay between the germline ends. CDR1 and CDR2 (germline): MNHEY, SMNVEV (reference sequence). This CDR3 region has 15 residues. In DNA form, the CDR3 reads TGTGCCAGCAGTCCCCACTATAGCTCCTACAATGAGCAGTTCTTC. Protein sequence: CASSPHYSSYNEQFF.

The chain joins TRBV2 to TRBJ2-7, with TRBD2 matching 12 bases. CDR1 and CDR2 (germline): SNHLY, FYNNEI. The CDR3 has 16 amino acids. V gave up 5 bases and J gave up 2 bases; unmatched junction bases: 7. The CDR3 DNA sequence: TGTGCCAGCAGTTGGACTAGCGGGGTGGCCACCTACGAGCAGTACTTC. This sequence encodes CASSWTSGVATYEQYF.

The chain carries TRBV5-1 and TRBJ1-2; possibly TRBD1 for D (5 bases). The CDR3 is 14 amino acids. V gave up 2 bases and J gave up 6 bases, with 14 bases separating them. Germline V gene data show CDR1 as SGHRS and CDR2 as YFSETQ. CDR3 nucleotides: TGCGCCAGCAGCTTTGGGCAGGGTGGAGATGGCTACACCTTC. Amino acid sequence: CASSFGQGGDGYTF.

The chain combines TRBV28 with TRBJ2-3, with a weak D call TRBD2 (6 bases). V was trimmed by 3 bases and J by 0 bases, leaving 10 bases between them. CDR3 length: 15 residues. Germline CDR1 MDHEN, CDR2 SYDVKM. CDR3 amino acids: CASSFSSGSTDTQYF. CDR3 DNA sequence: TGTGCCAGCAGTTTCTCGAGCGGGAGCACAGATACGCAGTATTTT.

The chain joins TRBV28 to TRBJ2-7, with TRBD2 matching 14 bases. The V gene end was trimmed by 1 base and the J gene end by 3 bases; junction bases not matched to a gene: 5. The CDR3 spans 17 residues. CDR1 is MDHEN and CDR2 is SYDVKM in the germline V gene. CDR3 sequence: CASSLSPGLAGVYEQYF. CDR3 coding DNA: TGTGCCAGCAGTTTATCGCCGGGACTAGCGGGAGTCTACGAGCAGTACTTC.

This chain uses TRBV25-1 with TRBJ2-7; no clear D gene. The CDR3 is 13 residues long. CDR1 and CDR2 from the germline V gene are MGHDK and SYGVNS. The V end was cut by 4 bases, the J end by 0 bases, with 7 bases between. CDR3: CASSAGHSYEQYF. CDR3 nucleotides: TGTGCCAGCAGTGCTGGGCACTCCTACGAGCAGTACTTC.

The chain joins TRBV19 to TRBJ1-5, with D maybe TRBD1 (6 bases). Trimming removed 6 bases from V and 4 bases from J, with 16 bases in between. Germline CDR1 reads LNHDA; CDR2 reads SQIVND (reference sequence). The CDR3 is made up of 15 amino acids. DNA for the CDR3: TGTGCCAGTAGCCTGCAGGGGCCTAGAAATCAGCCCCAGCATTTT. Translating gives CASSLQGPRNQPQHF.

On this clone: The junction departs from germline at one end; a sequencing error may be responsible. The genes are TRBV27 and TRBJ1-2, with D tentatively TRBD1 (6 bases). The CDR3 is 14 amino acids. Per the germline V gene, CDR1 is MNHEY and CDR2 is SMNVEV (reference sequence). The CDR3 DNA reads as TGTGCCAGCAGTCTATCGACAGGACATGGTGGCTACACCTTC. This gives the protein CASSLSTGHGGYTF.

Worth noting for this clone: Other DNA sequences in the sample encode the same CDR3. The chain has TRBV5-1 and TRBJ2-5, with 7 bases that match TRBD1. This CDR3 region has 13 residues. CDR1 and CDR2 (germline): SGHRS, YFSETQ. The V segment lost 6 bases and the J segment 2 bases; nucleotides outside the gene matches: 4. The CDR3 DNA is TGCGCCAGCACGTACAGGGGACAAGAGACCCAGTACTTC. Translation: CASTYRGQETQYF. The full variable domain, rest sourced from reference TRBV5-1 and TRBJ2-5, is KAGVTQTPRYLIKTRGQQVTLSCSPISGHRSVSWYQQTPGQGLQFLFEYFSETQRNKGNFPGRFSGRQFSNSRSEMNVSTLELGDSALYLCASTYRGQETQYFGPGTRLLVL.

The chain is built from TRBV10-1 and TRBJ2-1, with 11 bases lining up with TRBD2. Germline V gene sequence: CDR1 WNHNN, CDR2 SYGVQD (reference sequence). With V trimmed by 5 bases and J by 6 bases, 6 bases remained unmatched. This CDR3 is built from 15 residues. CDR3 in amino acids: CASSLTSGALNEQFF. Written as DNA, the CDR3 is TGCGCCAGCAGTTTGACTAGCGGGGCGCTCAATGAGCAGTTCTTC.

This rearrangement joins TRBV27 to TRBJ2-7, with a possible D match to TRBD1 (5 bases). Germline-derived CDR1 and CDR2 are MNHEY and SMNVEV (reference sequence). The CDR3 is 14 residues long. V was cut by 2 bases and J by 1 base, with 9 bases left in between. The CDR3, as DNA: TGTGCCAGCAGTTTAGGGTCAGGGTCCTACGAGCAGTACTTC. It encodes CASSLGSGSYEQYF.

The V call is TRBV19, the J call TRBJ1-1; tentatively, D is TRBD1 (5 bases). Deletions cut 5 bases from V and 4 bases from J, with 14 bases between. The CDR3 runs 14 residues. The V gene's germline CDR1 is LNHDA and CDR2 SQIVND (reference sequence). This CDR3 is CASSSLGQATEAFF. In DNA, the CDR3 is TGTGCCAGTAGTTCCTTAGGACAAGCCACTGAAGCTTTCTTT.

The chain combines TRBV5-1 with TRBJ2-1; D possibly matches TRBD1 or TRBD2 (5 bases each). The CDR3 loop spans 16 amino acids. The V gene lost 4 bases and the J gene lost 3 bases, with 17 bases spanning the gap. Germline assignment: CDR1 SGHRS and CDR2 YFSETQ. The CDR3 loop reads CASSQKSGTSYNEQFF. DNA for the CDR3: TGCGCCAGCAGCCAAAAATCCGGGACGAGCTACAATGAGCAGTTCTTC.

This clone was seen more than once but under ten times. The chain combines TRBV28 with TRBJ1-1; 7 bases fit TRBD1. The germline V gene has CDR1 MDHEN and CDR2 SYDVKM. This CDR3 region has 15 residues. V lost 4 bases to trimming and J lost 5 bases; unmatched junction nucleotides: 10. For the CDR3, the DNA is TGTGCCAGCAGTTCCCCCGTCAGGGGGAGGACTGAAGCTTTCTTT. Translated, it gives CASSSPVRGRTEAFF.

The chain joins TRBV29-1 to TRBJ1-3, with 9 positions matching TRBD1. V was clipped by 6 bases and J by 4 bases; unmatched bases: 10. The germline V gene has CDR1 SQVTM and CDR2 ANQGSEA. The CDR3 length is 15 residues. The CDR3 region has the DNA TGCAGCGTCCGGGACAGGGCTACTGCCGGAAACACCATATATTTT. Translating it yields CSVRDRATAGNTIYF. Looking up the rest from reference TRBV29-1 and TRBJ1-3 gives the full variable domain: SAVISQKPSRDICQRGTSLTIQCQVDSQVTMMFWYRQQPGQSLTLIATANQGSEATYESGFVIDKFPISRPNLTFSTLTVSNMSPEDSSIYLCSVRDRATAGNTIYFGEGSWLTVV.